A selection of T cell receptor beta chains follows, all from one sample in a study of cytomegalovirus exposure and HLA in healthy donors. Sequenced by immunoSEQ multiplex PCR; TCRdb stores in-frame clones only, minus some. The profile shows about 94,000 clones, about 76% of them singletons. Sample: PBMCs. These TCRs come from a man aged 35-49 years in good health and CMV-seropositive. Both conserved end residues are part of each CDR3. D genes are given only for firm matches. Rows may omit the clone size; those that give it use once, few, many or a size class.

V: TRBV4-2
D: TRBD2
J: TRBJ2-5
size: NA
CDR3: CASSQELAGGPEKETQYF
DNA: TGTGCCAGCAGCCAAGAACTAGCGGGGGGTCCTGAAAAAGAGACCCAGTACTTC

V: TRBV9
D: TRBD1
J: TRBJ1-3
size: few
CDR3: CASSGNRGSGNTIYF
DNA: TGTGCCAGCAGCGGAAACAGGGGCTCTGGAAACACCATATATTTT

V: TRBV2
D: NA
J: TRBJ2-7
size: NA
CDR3: CASSDPQGTYEQYF
DNA: TGTGCCAGCAGTGATCCACAGGGTACCTACGAGCAGTACTTC

V: TRBV6-5
D: NA
J: TRBJ1-2
size: NA
CDR3: CASSPGDGYTF
DNA: TGTGCCAGCAGTCCCGGGGATGGCTACACCTTC

V: TRBV7-8
D: TRBD2
J: TRBJ2-1
size: NA
CDR3: CASRDLGGRDEQFF
DNA: TGTGCCAGCAGGGATTTGGGGGGGAGGGATGAGCAGTTCTTC

V: TRBV5-1
D: TRBD1
J: TRBJ2-3
size: few
CDR3: CASRGQGAADTQYF
DNA: TGCGCCAGCAGGGGACAGGGGGCGGCAGATACGCAGTATTTT

V: TRBV11-2
D: NA
J: TRBJ2-1
size: NA
CDR3: CASSLALTRHEQFF
DNA: TGTGCCAGCAGCTTAGCCCTGACTAGACATGAGCAGTTCTTC

V: TRBV9
D: TRBD2
J: TRBJ2-7
size: NA
CDR3: CASSVGGSGASYEQYF
DNA: TGTGCCAGCAGCGTAGGAGGCAGCGGGGCATCCTACGAGCAGTACTTC

V: TRBV7-9
D: NA
J: TRBJ1-1
size: NA
CDR3: CASSLIVGSHTEAFF
DNA: TGTGCCAGCAGCTTAATCGTGGGGAGCCACACTGAAGCTTTCTTT

V: TRBV7-2
D: NA
J: TRBJ2-2
size: NA
CDR3: CASSFYNGELFF
DNA: TGTGCCAGCAGCTTTTATAACGGGGAGCTGTTTTTT

V: TRBV14
D: TRBD2
J: TRBJ2-5
size: NA
CDR3: CASSPLQSGRLETQYF
DNA: TGTGCCAGCAGCCCACTACAGAGCGGGAGGCTGGAGACCCAGTACTTC

V: TRBV5-6
D: TRBD2
J: TRBJ2-3
size: once
CDR3: CASSSWTSEITDTQYF
DNA: TGTGCCAGCAGCTCCTGGACTAGCGAGATCACAGATACGCAGTATTTT

V: TRBV5-6
D: TRBD1
J: TRBJ2-2
size: few
CDR3: CASSLLGTANTGELFF
DNA: TGTGCCAGCAGCTTACTAGGGACAGCGAACACCGGGGAGCTGTTTTTT

V: TRBV5-6
D: NA
J: TRBJ1-1
size: NA
CDR3: CASSLVGGTTEAFF
DNA: TGTGCCAGCAGCTTGGTCGGGGGGACCACTGAAGCTTTCTTT

V: TRBV5-4
D: TRBD1
J: TRBJ2-7
size: NA
CDR3: CASSSPGQVTYEQYF
DNA: TGTGCCAGCAGCTCACCGGGACAGGTAACCTACGAGCAGTACTTC